The 5 T cell receptor beta chains reported below all come from one sample, sequenced in a study of blood T cell repertoires in COVID-19. Here immunoSEQ multiplex PCR was the method, and the copy in TCRdb shows in-frame clones only, minus some. Of 220,000 or so clones listed, around 88% are singletons. The sequencing input was PBMCs or T cells enriched from blood (not recorded which). The receptors were gathered from a woman aged 45-65 years with acute COVID-19.

J is TRBJ1-1 and V is TRBV5-6, with TRBD1 identical over 8 bases. CDR1 SGHDT and CDR2 YYEEEE come from the germline V gene. J was trimmed by 0 bases and V by 3 bases; bases with no gene match: 4. This CDR3 is 15 amino acids long. CDR3 sequence: CASSWRTGMNTEAFF. The CDR3 DNA sequence: TGTGCCAGCAGCTGGAGGACAGGGATGAACACTGAAGCTTTCTTT. Variable domain in full (rest from reference TRBV5-6 and TRBJ1-1): DAGVTQSPTHLIKTRGQQVTLRCSPKSGHDTVSWYQQALGQGPQFIFQYYEEEERQRGNFPDRFSGHQFPNYSSELNVNALLLGDSALYLCASSWRTGMNTEAFFGQGTRLTVV.

The chain links TRBV5-1 to TRBJ2-7, with 7 positions matching TRBD2. Germline V gene data show CDR1 as SGHRS and CDR2 as YFSETQ. V lost 0 bases, J lost 1 base, and 10 bases stayed unmatched. This CDR3 is 17 amino acids long. The DNA for the CDR3 is TGCGCCAGCAGCTTGGCGGTACTAGCGAGTCCATCCTACGAGCAGTACTTC. Protein product: CASSLAVLASPSYEQYF.

This chain uses TRBV28 with TRBJ1-2; 11 nucleotides match TRBD1. The CDR3 is 16 amino acids. V lost 3 bases, J lost 0 bases, and 3 bases stayed unmatched. The germline gives CDR1 MDHEN, CDR2 SYDVKM. The CDR3 region is CASSLGQGVSNYGYTF. Here the CDR3 DNA reads TGTGCCAGCAGTTTGGGACAGGGGGTATCTAACTATGGCTACACCTTC.

V gene TRBV4-1 combines with J gene TRBJ2-1; tentative D call: TRBD2 (5 bases). The V end was cut by 0 bases, the J end by 0 bases, with 12 bases between. CDR1 MGHRA and CDR2 YSYEKL come from the germline V gene. This CDR3 contains 17 residues. CDR3 in DNA: TGCGCCAGCAGCCAAGACTCAGGACTGGGCTCCTACAATGAGCAGTTCTTC. Translated, it gives CASSQDSGLGSYNEQFF.

This clone was observed a single time. The chain has TRBV28 and TRBJ1-5; D may be TRBD1 (6 bases). This CDR3 is built from 14 residues. Trimming shortened V by 6 bases and J by 6 bases, and 15 bases separated the two germline ends. Germline loops: CDR1 MDHEN, CDR2 SYDVKM. The CDR3 coding sequence is TGTGCCAGCAGCTCCCACAGGGTCGGTCAGCCCCAGCATTTT. It encodes CASSSHRVGQPQHF.